The 24 T cell receptor beta chains below come from one sample, sequenced in a study of OX40 agonist ivuxolimab in advanced cancers. Library preparation was by the immunoSEQ multiplex PCR assay. TCRdb's version of the immuneACCESS table is confined to in-frame rearrangements and falls short of the full clone set. An unresolved V gene accounts for under half of the shortfall where checked; the remainder is of unknown origin. The sample table lists around 79,000 clones, 91% of them with a count of one. Of the sample, roughly 2.1% falls within the top ten clones. Sequenced material: CD4+ or CD8+ T cells sorted from blood, taken in a trial of the OX40 agonist ivuxolimab. These receptors were obtained from an adult with an advanced solid tumor such as melanoma, head and neck, liver or kidney cancer.

V and J are TRBV15 and TRBJ1-1; TRBD1 might be the D (5 bases). Trimming took 6 bases from V and 3 from J, leaving 17 bases between them. Germline lookup yields CDR1 LNHNV and CDR2 YYDKDF (reference sequence). The CDR3 is 15 residues long. DNA for the CDR3: TGTGCCACCAGGGGGAGTGGGGGGGATTACACTGAAGCTTTCTTT. This sequence encodes CATRGSGGDYTEAFF.

The V call is TRBV4-1, the J call TRBJ2-3; D is possibly TRBD1 or TRBD2 (5 bases each). The V gene lost 9 bases and the J gene lost 6 bases, with 22 bases spanning the gap. The germline V gene encodes CDR1 MGHRA and CDR2 YSYEKL. This CDR3 contains 15 residues. The CDR3 sequence is CASRRVPQGEDTQYF. The CDR3 nucleotides read TGCGCCAGTCGGCGGGTCCCCCAGGGTGAGGATACGCAGTATTTT.

In this sample, this clone turned up once. The rearrangement joins TRBV5-6 to TRBJ2-2, with 7 bases identical to TRBD2. CDR3 length equals 15 residues. V lost 6 bases, J lost 1 base, and 6 bases stayed unmatched. Germline values: CDR1 SGHDT, CDR2 YYEEEE. The CDR3, as DNA: TGTGCCAGCATCCGAGGCGGGGGGAACACCGGGGAGCTGTTTTTT. Protein: CASIRGGGNTGELFF.

The CDR3 region is CASSLRGPNEKLFF. In DNA form, the CDR3 reads TGTGCCAGCAGCTTAAGGGGGCCTAATGAAAAACTGTTTTTT. This sequence joins TRBV7-2 and TRBJ1-4, with TRBD1 matching 7 bases. The CDR3 consists of 14 residues. V shed 2 bases, J shed 3 bases, and the junction held 0 bases outside the gene matches. The V gene's germline CDR1 is SGHTA and CDR2 FQGNSA.

This sequence joins TRBV19 and TRBJ1-5; possibly TRBD1 for D (6 bases). Germline CDR1 LNHDA, CDR2 SQIVND (reference sequence). V lost 6 bases, J lost 0 bases, and 15 bases lay in between. The CDR3 runs 16 residues. CDR3 protein: CASSRIGQTSNQPQHF. The CDR3 DNA reads as TGTGCCAGTAGCCGCATAGGACAGACTAGCAATCAGCCCCAGCATTTT.

V gene TRBV7-2 combines with J gene TRBJ1-2, with 8 bases fitting TRBD1. The germline V gene has CDR1 SGHTA and CDR2 FQGNSA. The CDR3 is 14 amino acids. Trimming at V came to 5 bases and at J to 4 bases, leaving 6 bases not matched to a gene. CDR3 bases: TGTGCCAGCAGCCTGGGACAGGCGATCTATGGCTACACCTTC. It translates to CASSLGQAIYGYTF.

The chain recombines TRBV15 with TRBJ2-5; D is possibly TRBD2 (7 bases). V was trimmed by 2 bases and J by 4 bases, leaving 14 bases between them. The CDR3 consists of 15 residues. Per germline, CDR1 LNHNV and CDR2 YYDKDF (reference sequence). CDR3 residues: CATSRSRGGGETQYF. The CDR3 DNA sequence: TGTGCCACCAGCAGATCGAGGGGGGGAGGAGAGACCCAGTACTTC.

This clone came up a few times. The chain links TRBV19 to TRBJ2-7; D gene unclear. Germline-derived CDR1 and CDR2 are LNHDA and SQIVND (reference sequence). The CDR3 is 14 amino acids. Trimming removed 5 bases from V and 0 bases from J, with 11 bases in between. CDR3 nucleotide sequence: TGTGCCAGTAGTCGGGCCGGTAACTCCTACGAGCAGTACTTC. Translation: CASSRAGNSYEQYF.

This chain links TRBV28 with TRBJ2-7; 11 bases align to TRBD1. CDR1 MDHEN and CDR2 SYDVKM come from the germline V gene. The ends lost 5 bases at V and 3 bases at J; junction bases unmatched: 9. This CDR3 contains 16 residues. CDR3 coding DNA: TGTGCCAGCAGTACCGGACCGGGACAGGGGGGCTACGAGCAGTACTTC. The encoded protein is CASSTGPGQGGYEQYF.

This clone was recorded only once. This chain joins TRBV28 and TRBJ1-4; TRBD1 aligns across 9 bases. CDR1 and CDR2 (germline): MDHEN, SYDVKM. V was clipped by 7 bases and J by 5 bases; unmatched bases: 8. The CDR3 runs to 15 residues. The DNA for the CDR3 is TGTGCCAGCATCCAACAGGGGGCGCGGAATGAAAAACTGTTTTTT. This encodes CASIQQGARNEKLFF.

The V and J genes are TRBV13 and TRBJ2-5; 9 bases fit TRBD2. The V gene end was trimmed by 5 bases and the J gene end by 4 bases; junction bases not matched to a gene: 11. This CDR3 comprises 16 residues. Per germline, CDR1 PRHDT and CDR2 FYEKMQ (reference sequence). CDR3 sequence: CASSPSPGGRGETQYF. CDR3 nucleotides: TGTGCCAGCAGCCCGTCCCCTGGCGGGAGGGGAGAGACCCAGTACTTC. Full variable domain (outside the CDR3, taken from reference TRBV13 and TRBJ2-5): AAGVIQSPRHLIKEKRETATLKCYPIPRHDTVYWYQQGPGQDPQFLISFYEKMQSDKGSIPDRFSAQQFSDYHSELNMSSLELGDSALYFCASSPSPGGRGETQYFGPGTRLLVL.

V and J are TRBV6-1 and TRBJ1-1; no clear D. The CDR3 runs 13 residues. In germline, CDR1 is MNHNS, CDR2 SASEGT. The V end lost 11 bases, the J end lost 1 base, and 14 bases lay between the germline ends. CDR3: CACLYGGNTEAFF. DNA for the CDR3: TGTGCCTGCCTATACGGAGGGAACACTGAAGCTTTCTTT.

This sequence joins TRBV5-6 and TRBJ1-1, with D uncertain. Germline-derived CDR1 and CDR2 are SGHDT and YYEEEE. Trimming stripped 2 bases from V and 8 bases from J, with 7 bases between. The CDR3 covers 11 residues. Written as DNA, the CDR3 is TGTGCCAGCAGCTTCGGGCCAGAAGCTTTCTTT. Translating gives CASSFGPEAFF.

This clone was observed a few times. This sequence joins TRBV7-9 and TRBJ2-5; TRBD1 agrees at 12 bases. CDR1 SEHNR and CDR2 FQNEAQ come from the germline V gene (reference sequence). After removal of 5 bases from V and 1 base from J, the junction contained 2 bases not matched to a gene. This CDR3 has 15 amino acids. The CDR3 DNA reads as TGTGCCAGCAGCGTGGGACAGGGGGCCCAAGAGACCCAGTACTTC. It yields the protein CASSVGQGAQETQYF.

The chain links TRBV6-5 to TRBJ2-1, with no clear D. This CDR3 region has 15 residues. Trimming left V 2 bases short and J 0 bases short, with 8 bases between. The germline V gene encodes CDR1 MNHEY and CDR2 SVGAGI. The DNA of the CDR3 is TGTGCCAGCAGTTACACCATCAGCTCCTACAATGAGCAGTTCTTC. Translating gives CASSYTISSYNEQFF.

The gene calls are TRBV9 and TRBJ2-1; D gene ambiguous. This CDR3 region has 15 residues. Trimming shortened V by 5 bases and J by 2 bases, and 14 bases separated the two germline ends. The V gene's germline CDR1 is SGDLS and CDR2 YYNGEE. The CDR3 here is CASSLTSLPYNEQFF. The CDR3 coding sequence is TGTGCCAGCAGTCTGACTTCTTTGCCCTACAATGAGCAGTTCTTC.

Concerning this clone: One end of the junction does not line up with germline, which may come from a read error. The CDR3, as DNA: TGTGCCAGCAGCTCCCGACAGGTGTGGCACTTC. Its translation is CASSSRQVWHF. The rearrangement joins TRBV7-2 to TRBJ2-7, with a weak D call TRBD1 (6 bases). This CDR3 region has 11 residues. CDR1 and CDR2 from the germline V gene are SGHTA and FQGNSA.

The chain has TRBV6-5 and TRBJ1-1; the D gene is possibly TRBD1 (6 bases). From germline, CDR1 is MNHEY and CDR2 SVGAGI. The CDR3 runs to 15 residues. Between the trimmed V and J ends, which lost 3 bases and 4 bases, there was a span of 15 bases. In DNA form, the CDR3 reads TGTGCCAGCAGTTATAGGGGGGCGGGTGGCACTGAAGCTTTCTTT. This codes for CASSYRGAGGTEAFF.

The gene calls are TRBV2 and TRBJ1-1; the D gene is possibly TRBD1 (5 bases). The germline V and J ends were trimmed by 6 bases and 5 bases, with 19 bases remaining between them. This CDR3 has 15 amino acids. Germline V gives CDR1 SNHLY, CDR2 FYNNEI. CDR3 DNA sequence: TGTGCCAGCAGCCGGGAAAGGGGCGCGTCGACTGAAGCTTTCTTT. It is translated as CASSRERGASTEAFF.

This clone has a single count. The chain combines TRBV7-2 with TRBJ1-3; TRBD1 matches 7 bases. Germline CDR1 reads SGHTA; CDR2 reads FQGNSA. V was clipped by 6 bases and J by 3 bases; unmatched bases: 8. The CDR3 runs 15 residues. CDR3 residues: CASSYAGTVGNTIYF. The CDR3 nucleotides read TGTGCCAGCAGTTACGCGGGGACAGTTGGAAACACCATATATTTT.

The J gene is TRBJ2-2, the V gene TRBV5-1, with no clear D. Trimming removed 3 bases at V and 0 bases at J, with 6 bases between. Per the germline V gene, CDR1 is SGHRS and CDR2 is YFSETQ. The CDR3 is made up of 14 amino acids. The CDR3 coding sequence is TGCGCCAGCAGCTCCCCCGCGAACACCGGGGAGCTGTTTTTT. This encodes CASSSPANTGELFF. Combining the CDR3 with reference TRBV5-1 and TRBJ2-2 gives the whole variable domain KAGVTQTPRYLIKTRGQQVTLSCSPISGHRSVSWYQQTPGQGLQFLFEYFSETQRNKGNFPGRFSGRQFSNSRSEMNVSTLELGDSALYLCASSSPANTGELFFGEGSRLTVL.

The gene calls are TRBV5-5 and TRBJ1-2; D not certain. V gave up 4 bases and J gave up 2 bases, with 15 bases separating them. Germline V gives CDR1 SGHKS, CDR2 YYEKEE (reference sequence). This CDR3 has 15 amino acids. CDR3 nucleotides: TGTGCCAGCAGCCAACCCCCCGGACTGAACTATGGCTACACCTTC. This encodes CASSQPPGLNYGYTF. Full variable domain (outside the CDR3, taken from reference TRBV5-5 and TRBJ1-2): DAGVTQSPTHLIKTRGQQVTLRCSPISGHKSVSWYQQVLGQGPQFIFQYYEKEERGRGNFPDRFSARQFPNYSSELNVNALLLGDSALYLCASSQPPGLNYGYTFGSGTRLTVV.

This sequence joins TRBV27 and TRBJ1-2; no definite D call. V was cut by 6 bases and J by 0 bases, with 11 bases left in between. CDR3 length: 14 residues. Germline V gene data show CDR1 as MNHEY and CDR2 as SMNVEV (reference sequence). The chain's CDR3 is CASRGLQANYGYTF. CDR3 DNA: TGTGCCAGCAGGGGCCTTCAGGCTAACTATGGCTACACCTTC.

The chain couples TRBV28 to TRBJ1-5; a weak D match, TRBD1 (6 bases). V lost 5 bases and J 3 bases, leaving 17 bases between the germline ends. The length of the CDR3 is 16 residues. Germline CDR1 and CDR2: MDHEN and SYDVKM. The CDR3 is CASSASGGGDNQPQHF. The CDR3 DNA follows: TGTGCCAGCAGTGCCTCCGGAGGGGGTGACAATCAGCCCCAGCATTTT.